Described below is a single T cell receptor (beta chain) sequence and its context. The antigen remains undetermined. The DNA is left out, because the CDR3 cannot be placed on it with certainty; the CDR3 is given as TCRdb lists it. These donors counted as nominally healthy when sampled, but unrecorded immune exposures were likely. The CDR3 spans 19 amino acids, including both terminal residues. It was with 60 Vbeta and 13 Jbeta primers that the PCR ran. Profiled with immunoSEQ multiplex PCR; TCRdb holds only in-frame clones, not every one. Counted here are about 140,000 clones, more than 60% occurring once; the ten biggest clones make up 1.6%. This entry is derived from a study of cytomegalovirus exposure and HLA in healthy donors. General study points: A missense variant in DCLRE1C was later tied to TCR beta V- and J-gene trimming. Other equally common chains were less clonally expanded than HLA-associated TCR beta chains, a later analysis showed. The study found most TCR sequences rare, yet found some public TCRs in many donors.

The TCR comes from a female donor in good health and CMV-seronegative. The specimen sequenced was PBMCs. V and J are TRBV21-1 and TRBJ2-4; the tabulated D call, TRBD1, remains unverified against the DNA. TRBV21-1 is shown as a pseudogene. The CDR3: CASSKVNVGQGANKNIQYF.